The rows below give T cell receptor beta chains drawn from one sample of a study of blood T cells in healthy people across ages. Each CDR3 protein is one row after TCRdb ran MiXCR on the 5' RACE reads. The sample records 780,000 or so distinct CDR3 sequences, about 55% being singletons. Source material: blood. The source of these receptors is a man older than 75 in good health. CDR3s include the opening cysteine and the closing phenylalanine or tryptophan. The order of the fields is clone size, J gene, D gene, V gene, CDR3 DNA, CDR3 protein. A D gene is named only where the DNA matches it firmly. Where a row states a size, it is once, few, many or the class of an expanded clone; other rows omit it.

. TRBJ2-2 TRBD2 TRBV6-1 TGTGCCAGCAGTGTGGTGGGACTAGCGGGAACCGGGGAGCTGTTTTTT CASSVVGLAGTGELFF
. TRBJ2-5 . TRBV27 TGTGCCAGCAGTTTTATGGAGACCCAGTACTTC CASSFMETQYF
. TRBJ1-2 . TRBV20-1 TGCAGTGCTAGAGACCTCTCCAGCTATGGCTACACCTTC CSARDLSSYGYTF
once TRBJ2-7 . TRBV6-5 TGTGCCAGCAGCCGGCCGAGCGACTCCTACGAGCAGTACTTC CASSRPSDSYEQYF
. TRBJ2-1 TRBD2 TRBV20-1 TGCAGTGCTCCACCGGGACTAGCGGGACAGTATGAGCAGTTCTTC CSAPPGLAGQYEQFF
few TRBJ1-2 . TRBV5-6 TGTGCCAGCAGCCCAGGGACATATTACTACACCTTC CASSPGTYYYTF
. TRBJ1-2 TRBD1 TRBV6-5 TGTGCCAGCTCCGACAGGGGGACGAACGGCTACACCTTC CASSDRGTNGYTF
. TRBJ2-1 TRBD2 TRBV20-1 TGCAGTGCTGCGGGGACTAGCGGGAGCAATGAGCAGTTCTTC CSAAGTSGSNEQFF
few TRBJ2-7 TRBD2 TRBV15 TGTGCCACCAGCATTCCGGGACTAGGTTCCTACGAGCAGTACTTC CATSIPGLGSYEQYF
. TRBJ2-5 . TRBV7-2 TGTGCCAGCAGCCTTAACCCGGGAGCCACCCAAGAGACCCAGTACTTC CASSLNPGATQETQYF
. TRBJ2-5 . TRBV19 TGTGCCAGTAGTATTCGCGGGGATCAAGAGACCCAGTACTTC CASSIRGDQETQYF
. TRBJ2-7 . TRBV9 TGTGCCAGCAGCGTATCGGCAGAAGCCTACGAGCAGTACTTC CASSVSAEAYEQYF
few TRBJ2-5 TRBD2 TRBV3-1 TGTGCCAGCAGCCAAGGGTTTAGCGGGAGTTCTGGGGAGACCCAGTACTTC CASSQGFSGSSGETQYF
. TRBJ1-2 TRBD1 TRBV3-1 TGTGCCAGCAGCCAAGGCGGACAGGGCAACTATGGCTACACCTTC CASSQGGQGNYGYTF
few TRBJ2-1 . TRBV5-1 TGCGCCAGCCGCGACGACGGAGCCCAGTTCTTC CASRDDGAQFF
. TRBJ2-5 . TRBV20-1 TGCAGTGCTAGAGATGCCAGGGCGGGAGAGACCCAGTACTTC CSARDARAGETQYF
. TRBJ2-3 TRBD2 TRBV6-5 TGTGCCAGCAGTTACTCGTCGGTAGCGGGAGGGCATACGCAGTATTTT CASSYSSVAGGHTQYF
few TRBJ2-3 . TRBV20-1 TGCAGTGCTACAGGACAAGGCACAGATACGCAGTATTTT CSATGQGTDTQYF
few TRBJ1-6 TRBD1 TRBV20-1 TGCAGTGCCCCGACAGGGTCTTTGGGTAATTCACCCCTCCACTTT CSAPTGSLGNSPLHF
. TRBJ2-5 . TRBV15 TGTGCCACCAGCAGAGATCTAGGGTACCAAGAGACCCAGTACTTC CATSRDLGYQETQYF
. TRBJ1-4 . TRBV28 TGTGCCAGCAGTCAGACGGGGCCTAATGAAAAACTGTTTTTT CASSQTGPNEKLFF
. TRBJ2-5 TRBD1 TRBV20-1 TGCAGTGCCAGAGATCAAAACAGGGGGCAAGAGACCCAGTACTTC CSARDQNRGQETQYF
few TRBJ2-5 TRBD2 TRBV29-1 TGCAGCGTCTTTGGGGGACTAGCGGGAGGGCAGGGGACCCAGTACTTC CSVFGGLAGGQGTQYF
few TRBJ2-3 . TRBV7-8 TGTGCCAGCAGCTTTGGGGGGACTTCACACAGATACGCGTATTTT CASSFGGTSHRYAYF
. TRBJ1-5 . TRBV5-1 TGCGCCAGCAGCCCCGGACTGGATAGCAATCAGCCCCAGCATTTT CASSPGLDSNQPQHF
few TRBJ2-1 . TRBV20-1 TGCAGTGCTAGAGGACGGGGGAACAATGAGCAGTTCTTC CSARGRGNNEQFF
. TRBJ2-7 TRBD1 TRBV6-5 TGTGCCAGCAGTGACGTGGGACAGACCTACGAGCAGTACTTC CASSDVGQTYEQYF
. TRBJ1-2 . TRBV2 TGTGCCAGCAGTGGGACGGCTACTAACTATGGCTACACCTTC CASSGTATNYGYTF
few TRBJ2-7 . TRBV29-1 TGCAGCGTTGAAGGGGCCCACGAGCAGTACTTC CSVEGAHEQYF
. TRBJ2-3 . TRBV7-6 TGTGCCAGCAGCTTGGGACCACAGCACAGATACGCGTATTTT CASSLGPQHRYAYF
. TRBJ2-6 . TRBV14 TGTGCCTGCAGCCCGAGGGTCTCCTCTGGGGCCAACGTCCTGACTTTC CACSPRVSSGANVLTF
. TRBJ2-2 TRBD2 TRBV7-2 TGTGCCAGCAGCTGGGGACTAGCGGGAGGGCCGAACACCGGGGAGCTGTTTTTT CASSWGLAGGPNTGELFF
. TRBJ2-7 . TRBV9 TGTGCCAGCAGCGTAAGTAGGGCCAGCGGCGAGCAGTACTTC CASSVSRASGEQYF
once TRBJ2-7 TRBD2 TRBV3-1 TGTGCCAGCAGACAACTAGCGGGCTACTCCTACGAGCAGTACTTC CASRQLAGYSYEQYF
few TRBJ1-5 TRBD1 TRBV29-1 TGCAGCGCAACAGGGGTCGGGCAGCCCCAGCATTTT CSATGVGQPQHF
. TRBJ2-3 . TRBV20-1 TGCAGTGCTACCCAAGATGGCAGGGTCGGCACAGATACGCAGTATTTT CSATQDGRVGTDTQYF
. TRBJ2-2 . TRBV6-5 TGTGCCTGCAGGAACGGCGGGATCGGGGAGCTGTTTTTT CACRNGGIGELFF
. TRBJ2-7 . TRBV6-6 TGTGCCAGCAGTTATGAGTACGAGCAGTACTTC CASSYEYEQYF
. TRBJ2-6 TRBD1 TRBV11-1 TGTGCCAGCAGCCCCCGGACAGGGGCTGGGGCCAACGTCCTGACTTTC CASSPRTGAGANVLTF
. TRBJ2-7 TRBD2 TRBV5-1 TGCGCCAGCAATGAGCCGGGGACTAACGAGCAGTACTTC CASNEPGTNEQYF
few TRBJ1-1 TRBD1 TRBV5-1 TGCGCCAGCAGCTTAACAGGGGGCCAGAGCACTGAAGCTTTCTTT CASSLTGGQSTEAFF
. TRBJ1-5 . TRBV5-8 TGTGCCAGCAGCTTGGTGAGTGGGGGCAATCAGCCCCAGCATTTT CASSLVSGGNQPQHF
. TRBJ2-1 . TRBV7-2 TGTGCCAGCAGCTTAGGGGGTAGCCGGGCATCCTACAATGAGCAGTTCTTC CASSLGGSRASYNEQFF
. TRBJ2-3 . TRBV6-5 TGTGCCAGCAGTCCGCGACCCAACGGGGCGCAGTATTTT CASSPRPNGAQYF
. TRBJ2-3 . TRBV7-2 TGTGTCAGCAGACGGGGGCCCGACGGATACGCGTATTTT CVSRRGPDGYAYF